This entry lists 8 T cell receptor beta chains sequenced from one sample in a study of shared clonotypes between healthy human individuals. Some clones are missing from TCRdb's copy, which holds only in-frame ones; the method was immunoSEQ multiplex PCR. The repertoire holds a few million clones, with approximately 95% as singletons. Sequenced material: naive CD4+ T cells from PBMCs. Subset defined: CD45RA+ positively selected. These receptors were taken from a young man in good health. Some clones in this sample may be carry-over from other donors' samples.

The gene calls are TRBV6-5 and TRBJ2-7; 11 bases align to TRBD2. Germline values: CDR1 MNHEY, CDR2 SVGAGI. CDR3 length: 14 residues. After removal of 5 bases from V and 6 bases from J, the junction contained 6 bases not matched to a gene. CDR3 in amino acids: CASSITSGSFEQYF. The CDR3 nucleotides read TGTGCCAGCAGTATAACTAGCGGGAGCTTCGAGCAGTACTTC.

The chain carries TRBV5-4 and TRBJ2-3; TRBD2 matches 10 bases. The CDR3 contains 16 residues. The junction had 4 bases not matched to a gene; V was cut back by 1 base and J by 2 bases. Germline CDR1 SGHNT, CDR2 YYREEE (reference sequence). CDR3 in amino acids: CASSLSSGRATDTQYF. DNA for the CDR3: TGTGCCAGCAGCTTGTCTAGCGGGAGAGCCACAGATACGCAGTATTTT.

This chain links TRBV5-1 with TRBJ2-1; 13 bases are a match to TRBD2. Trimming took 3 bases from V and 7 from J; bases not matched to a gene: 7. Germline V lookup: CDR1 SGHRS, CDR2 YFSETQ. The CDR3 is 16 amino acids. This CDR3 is CASSSRLAGGRNEQFF. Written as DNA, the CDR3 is TGCGCCAGCAGCTCCAGACTAGCGGGAGGTCGGAATGAGCAGTTCTTC.

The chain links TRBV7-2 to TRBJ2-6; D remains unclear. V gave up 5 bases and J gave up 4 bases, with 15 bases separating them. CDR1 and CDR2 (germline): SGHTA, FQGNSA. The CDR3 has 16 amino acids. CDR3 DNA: TGTGCCAGCAGCATCGGCCCCGGAAGCGGGGCCAACGTCCTGACTTTC. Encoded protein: CASSIGPGSGANVLTF.

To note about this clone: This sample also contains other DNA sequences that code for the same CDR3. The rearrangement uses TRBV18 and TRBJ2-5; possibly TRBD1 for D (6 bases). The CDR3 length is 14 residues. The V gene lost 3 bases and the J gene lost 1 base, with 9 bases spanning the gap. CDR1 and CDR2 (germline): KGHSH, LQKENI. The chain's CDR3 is CASSPLDSQETQYF. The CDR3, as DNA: TGTGCCAGCTCACCGCTGGACAGCCAAGAGACCCAGTACTTC.

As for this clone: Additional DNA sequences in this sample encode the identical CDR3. As DNA, the CDR3 is TGTGCCAGCAGGCCGGGACAAAACACCGGGGAGCTGTTTTTT. It specifies CASRPGQNTGELFF. The J gene is TRBJ2-2, the V gene TRBV2, with a tentative D call TRBD1 (6 bases). The CDR3 has 14 residues. Looked up from germline, CDR1 is SNHLY and CDR2 is FYNNEI. With 6 bases removed from V and 2 bases from J, the gap between germline ends came to 10 bases.

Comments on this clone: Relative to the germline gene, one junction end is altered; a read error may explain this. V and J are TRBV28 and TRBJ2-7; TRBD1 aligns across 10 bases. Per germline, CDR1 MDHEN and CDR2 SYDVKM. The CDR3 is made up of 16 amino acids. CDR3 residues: CASSPSPGQGPYGQYF. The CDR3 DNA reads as TGTGCCAGCAGCCCTTCTCCGGGACAGGGGCCTTACGGGCAGTACTTC. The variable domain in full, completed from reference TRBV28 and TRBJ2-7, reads DVKVTQSSRYLVKRTGEKVFLECVQDMDHENMFWYRQDPGLGLRLIYFSYDVKMKEKGDIPEGYSVSREKKERFSLILESASTNQTSMYLCASSPSPGQGPYGQYFGPGTRLTVT.

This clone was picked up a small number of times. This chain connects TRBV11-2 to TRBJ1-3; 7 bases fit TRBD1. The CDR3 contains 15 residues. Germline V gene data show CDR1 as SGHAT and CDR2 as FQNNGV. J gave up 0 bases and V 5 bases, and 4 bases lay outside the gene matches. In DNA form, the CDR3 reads TGTGCCAGCAGCCCCGGACAGGTCTCTGGAAACACCATATATTTT. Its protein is CASSPGQVSGNTIYF.